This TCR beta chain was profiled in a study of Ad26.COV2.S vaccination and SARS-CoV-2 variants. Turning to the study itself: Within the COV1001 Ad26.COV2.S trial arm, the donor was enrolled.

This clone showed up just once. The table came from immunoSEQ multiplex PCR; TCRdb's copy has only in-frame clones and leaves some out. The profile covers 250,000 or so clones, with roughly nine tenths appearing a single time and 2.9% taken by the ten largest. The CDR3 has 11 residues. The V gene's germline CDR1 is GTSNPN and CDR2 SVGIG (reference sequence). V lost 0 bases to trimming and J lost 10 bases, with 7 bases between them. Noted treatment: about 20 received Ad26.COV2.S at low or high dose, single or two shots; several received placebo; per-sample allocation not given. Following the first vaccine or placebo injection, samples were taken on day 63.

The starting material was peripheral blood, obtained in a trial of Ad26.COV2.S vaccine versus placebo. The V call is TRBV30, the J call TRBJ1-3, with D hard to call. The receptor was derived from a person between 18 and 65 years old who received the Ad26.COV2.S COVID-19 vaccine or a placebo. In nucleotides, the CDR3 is TGTGCCTGGAGTGTCCGAGGGACCATATATTTT. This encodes CAWSVRGTIYF.